The 5 T cell receptor beta chains presented below share a single source sample, sequenced in a study of vaccination effects on CD4 cells after COVID-19. Measured with immunoSEQ multiplex PCR; TCRdb has only the in-frame clones, and not every one. The sample comprises about 22,000 clones, approximately 77% of which are singletons, and approximately 19% rests with the top ten. Their antigens are not known. Before any sequencing was done, the ViraFEST assay used viral peptide pools to expand antigen-specific CD4+ T cells. Researchers isolated CD4+ T cells once about 11 days of culture had elapsed. Each vaccine recipient was nucleocapsid antibody negative and had no prior SARS-CoV-2 infection. Sequences were derived from CD4+ T cells from PBMCs cultured with HCoV-NL63 spike peptides, sampled before COVID-19 vaccination. The origin of the receptors is a human donor who received a COVID-19 vaccine.

Only a few counts were recorded for this clone. V and J are TRBV7-8 and TRBJ2-2; 7 bases are a match to TRBD1. The junction had 0 bases not matched to a gene; V was cut back by 2 bases and J by 0 bases. The CDR3 is 15 residues long. Germline V gene data show CDR1 as SGHVS and CDR2 as FQNEAQ. The CDR3: CASSLQGANTGELFF. The CDR3 region has the DNA TGTGCCAGCAGCTTACAGGGGGCGAACACCGGGGAGCTGTTTTTT.

This clone was seen a few times. The chain is built from TRBV29-1 and TRBJ1-1; no reliable D call. The V and J ends lost 6 bases and 0 bases respectively, with 2 bases between them. This CDR3 is built from 10 residues. Germline-derived CDR1 and CDR2 are SQVTM and ANQGSEA. The CDR3: CSVVNTEAFF. The CDR3 nucleotides are TGCAGCGTCGTGAACACTGAAGCTTTCTTT.

The chain uses TRBV11-2 and TRBJ2-6, with D possibly TRBD2 on 6 matching bases. Germline CDR1 reads SGHAT; CDR2 reads FQNNGV. This CDR3 has 16 residues. The V gene lost 0 bases and the J gene lost 4 bases, with 10 bases spanning the gap. The CDR3 sequence is CASSLDPGAGANVLTF. The CDR3 DNA follows: TGTGCCAGCAGCTTAGATCCGGGAGCCGGGGCCAACGTCCTGACTTTC.

CDR3 protein: CAWSALAEKLFF. The CDR3 DNA reads as TGTGCCTGGAGTGCCCTTGCGGAAAAACTGTTTTTT. V usage is TRBV30 and J usage is TRBJ1-4; D is uncertain. Germline loops: CDR1 GTSNPN, CDR2 SVGIG (reference sequence). The length of the CDR3 is 12 residues. V lost 1 base, J lost 8 bases, and 8 bases lay in between.

This chain uses TRBV5-4 with TRBJ1-1; maybe TRBD1 (5 bases). The CDR3 consists of 17 residues. Trimming pared 0 bases from V and 1 base from J, leaving 16 bases between. Looked up from germline, CDR1 is SGHNT and CDR2 is YYREEE (reference sequence). CDR3 sequence: CASSLDEVGRTNTEAFF. In nucleotides, the CDR3 is TGTGCCAGCAGCTTGGATGAAGTGGGACGTACGAACACTGAAGCTTTCTTT.